These 22 T cell receptor beta chains were sequenced from one sample in a study of control samples from healthy donors and cancer patients. Only in-frame clones appear in the TCRdb table, and some are missing; sequencing was by immunoSEQ multiplex PCR. Found here are some 130,000 clones, roughly 91% of them singletons; the top ten hold approximately 1.7%. Source material: PBMCs. The source of these receptors is a man aged 45-65 years with head and neck cancer.

This chain links TRBV5-4 with TRBJ2-7; 9 positions match TRBD1. J lost 6 bases, V lost 3 bases, and 4 bases had no gene match. Germline V gene sequence: CDR1 SGHNT, CDR2 YYREEE (reference sequence). This CDR3 spans 13 amino acids. CDR3: CASSWDRAREQYF. The CDR3 DNA reads TGTGCCAGCAGCTGGGACAGGGCCCGCGAGCAGTACTTC. The full variable domain, its missing parts supplied by reference TRBV5-4 and TRBJ2-7, is ETGVTQSPTHLIKTRGQQVTLRCSSQSGHNTVSWYQQALGQGPQFIFQYYREEENGRGNFPPRFSGLQFPNYSSELNVNALELDDSALYLCASSWDRAREQYFGPGTRLTVT.

The genes are TRBV14 and TRBJ1-5; no clear D gene. The CDR3 covers 15 residues. Germline V CDR1 and CDR2: SGHDN, FVKESK. The ends were cut back, 4 bases at V and 0 bases at J, with 10 bases in the middle. For the CDR3, the DNA is TGTGCCAGCAGCCTACGTGGCAATAGCAATCAGCCCCAGCATTTT. Its translation: CASSLRGNSNQPQHF.

V gene TRBV4-3 combines with J gene TRBJ2-7; TRBD1 matches 8 bases. The V segment lost 0 bases and the J segment 2 bases; nucleotides outside the gene matches: 3. The germline CDR1 and CDR2 sequences are LGHNA and YSLEER. The CDR3 contains 15 residues. The DNA of the CDR3 is TGCGCCAGCAGCCAAGAGGGACAGGCGGCCTACGAGCAGTACTTC. It codes for CASSQEGQAAYEQYF.

This clone has just one count. The chain is built from TRBV19 and TRBJ2-5; tentatively, D is TRBD2 (7 bases). CDR3 size: 15 residues. CDR1 and CDR2 (germline): LNHDA, SQIVND (reference sequence). Between the trimmed V and J ends, which lost 5 bases and 5 bases, there was a span of 18 bases. CDR3 amino acids: CASSPSGGGPETQYF. The CDR3 bases are TGTGCCAGTAGTCCGTCGGGCGGGGGCCCGGAGACCCAGTACTTC.

The V gene is TRBV27, the J gene TRBJ2-7; tentatively, D is TRBD2 (6 bases). Per the germline V gene, CDR1 is MNHEY and CDR2 is SMNVEV (reference sequence). The CDR3 covers 15 residues. V was clipped by 0 bases and J by 4 bases, with 13 bases between them. The CDR3 protein is CASSLSGRGLYEQYF. For the CDR3, the DNA is TGTGCCAGCAGTTTATCGGGGCGGGGTCTTTACGAGCAGTACTTC.

The chain is built from TRBV24-1 and TRBJ2-5; TRBD1 might be the D (6 bases). Germline V gene data show CDR1 as KGHDR and CDR2 as SFDVKD. The CDR3 loop spans 15 amino acids. Deletions cut 7 bases from V and 5 bases from J, with 19 bases between. For the CDR3, the DNA is TGTGCCACCAGCTCGAGACAGGAGGCGACCGAGACCCAGTACTTC. Protein sequence: CATSSRQEATETQYF.

The gene calls are TRBV11-2 and TRBJ2-7; D perhaps matches TRBD2 (7 bases). Germline V lookup: CDR1 SGHAT, CDR2 FQNNGV. The CDR3 loop spans 16 amino acids. Trimming removed 2 bases at V and 0 bases at J, with 14 bases between. CDR3 DNA: TGTGCCAGCAGCTTAATCGGGGGGCAGTTCTCCTACGAGCAGTACTTC. As protein: CASSLIGGQFSYEQYF. The complete variable domain, with remaining parts taken from reference TRBV11-2 and TRBJ2-7, reads EAGVAQSPRYKIIEKRQSVAFWCNPISGHATLYWYQQILGQGPKLLIQFQNNGVVDDSQLPKDRFSAERLKGVDSTLKIQPAKLEDSAVYLCASSLIGGQFSYEQYFGPGTRLTVT.

The chain employs TRBV2 and TRBJ2-3, with D possibly being TRBD1 (5 bases). Germline V CDR1 and CDR2: SNHLY, FYNNEI. The CDR3 spans 13 residues. The V end was cut by 5 bases, the J end by 5 bases, with 11 bases between. CDR3 bases: TGTGCCAGCAGTCGACAGTTCCAAGATACGCAGTATTTT. Translating it yields CASSRQFQDTQYF.

The J gene is TRBJ1-6, the V gene TRBV30, with a tentative D call TRBD1 (6 bases). Trimming pared 2 bases from V and 7 bases from J, leaving 12 bases between. The CDR3 is made up of 14 amino acids. Germline V gene lookup returns CDR1 GTSNPN and CDR2 SVGIG (reference sequence). CDR3 loop: CAWSRRDINSPLHF. CDR3 coding DNA: TGTGCCTGGAGTCGTAGGGACATAAATTCACCCCTCCACTTT.

This chain connects TRBV18 to TRBJ1-2; 7 bases align to TRBD1. CDR3 length equals 15 residues. CDR1 is KGHSH and CDR2 is LQKENI in the germline V gene. Trimming removed 3 bases from V and 6 bases from J; junction bases left unmatched: 10. The CDR3 bases are TGTGCCAGCTCACCTCGCGCAACAGGGGTTGATGGCTACACCTTC. Protein: CASSPRATGVDGYTF.

The V gene is TRBV7-2, the J gene TRBJ2-5; D unresolved. Germline lookup yields CDR1 SGHTA and CDR2 FQGNSA. The CDR3 spans 12 residues. The V gene lost 4 bases and the J gene lost 7 bases, with 10 bases spanning the gap. In DNA form, the CDR3 reads TGTGCCAGCAGCTCCTTGCGAGGGACCCAGTACTTC. Amino acid sequence: CASSSLRGTQYF.

The V call is TRBV19, the J call TRBJ2-7, with D maybe TRBD1 (6 bases). Trimming took off 5 bases at V and 6 bases at J, with 17 bases between the two ends. In germline, CDR1 is LNHDA, CDR2 SQIVND (reference sequence). The length of the CDR3 is 14 residues. CDR3 in amino acids: CASSPQQGTSEQYF. The CDR3 DNA is TGTGCCAGTAGTCCCCAGCAGGGGACGAGCGAGCAGTACTTC.

V usage is TRBV5-1 and J usage is TRBJ2-6, with D possibly matching TRBD2 (5 bases). Germline CDR1 and CDR2: SGHRS and YFSETQ. V shed 0 bases and J shed 2 bases, with 6 bases lying between them. The CDR3 is 15 amino acids. The chain's CDR3 is CASSLGGAGANVLTF. The CDR3 DNA reads TGCGCCAGCAGCTTGGGGGGAGCTGGGGCCAACGTCCTGACTTTC.

The rearrangement joins TRBV3-1 (or the pseudogene TRBV3-2) to TRBJ1-1, with D perhaps TRBD1 (5 bases). This CDR3 comprises 14 residues. V gave up 4 bases and J gave up 0 bases, with 9 bases separating them. Germline CDR1 LGHDT, CDR2 YNNKEL (reference sequence). The DNA for the CDR3 is TGTGCCAGCAGCCGTTGGGGGGTGAACACTGAAGCTTTCTTT. Translating it yields CASSRWGVNTEAFF.

For the CDR3, the DNA is TGTGCCAGCAGCCAAGGGTTGTCCTACGAGCAGTACTTC. It yields the protein CASSQGLSYEQYF. The rearrangement uses TRBV4-2 and TRBJ2-7; no definite D call. The CDR3 is made up of 13 amino acids. V lost 1 base and J 1 base, leaving 5 bases between the germline ends. Germline CDR1 LGHNA, CDR2 YNFKEQ.

This chain uses TRBV10-3 with TRBJ1-5; 8 bases line up with TRBD1. Germline CDR1 ENHRY, CDR2 SYGVKD. The CDR3 runs 15 residues. Losses at the gene ends were 2 bases for V and 9 bases for J; bases not matched to a gene: 9. DNA of the CDR3: TGTGCCATCAGTGAGGGGGGACAGGTACTAGGGCCCCAGCATTTT. It specifies CAISEGGQVLGPQHF.

This clone was counted once. The V and J genes are TRBV13 and TRBJ1-2; no firm D call. Trimming took off 5 bases at V and 8 bases at J, with 15 bases between the two ends. Germline CDR1 PRHDT, CDR2 FYEKMQ (reference sequence). The CDR3 has 13 amino acids. CDR3 loop: CASSVKRSQGYTF. CDR3 in DNA: TGTGCCAGCAGCGTTAAAAGGTCTCAAGGCTACACCTTC.

This chain connects TRBV11-2 to TRBJ1-2, with D possibly TRBD1 on 5 matching bases. In germline, CDR1 is SGHAT, CDR2 FQNNGV. Trimming removed 0 bases from V and 8 bases from J, with 19 bases in between. CDR3 length: 16 amino acids. The CDR3 reads CASSLDQVSGYDGYTF. CDR3 sequence (DNA): TGTGCCAGCAGCTTAGACCAAGTATCAGGGTACGACGGCTACACCTTC.

In this sample, this clone turned up once. The chain recombines TRBV7-6 with TRBJ2-5; TRBD2 might be the D (7 bases). V was clipped by 8 bases and J by 5 bases, with 24 bases between them. CDR3 length equals 16 residues. Germline V lookup: CDR1 SGHVS, CDR2 FNYEAQ. The DNA of the CDR3 is TGTGCCAGCTCCTACGGAAGGTGGGGGGGCCTTGAGACCCAGTACTTC. Encoded protein: CASSYGRWGGLETQYF. The variable domain in full, completed from reference TRBV7-6 and TRBJ2-5, reads GAGVSQSPRYKVTKRGQDVALRCDPISGHVSLYWYRQALGQGPEFLTYFNYEAQQDKSGLPNDRFSAERPEGSISTLTIQRTEQRDSAMYRCASSYGRWGGLETQYFGPGTRLLVL.

The rearrangement links TRBV6-2 or TRBV6-3 to TRBJ2-5; the D is unclear. The CDR3 runs 14 residues. Germline-derived CDR1 and CDR2 are MNHEY and SVGEGT. V was shortened by 2 bases and J by 5 bases, with 12 bases between the two germline ends. The CDR3 loop reads CASSYSRVGETQYF. The DNA for the CDR3 is TGTGCCAGCAGTTACAGTCGGGTCGGGGAGACCCAGTACTTC.

This chain uses TRBV28 with TRBJ1-2; tentatively, D is TRBD1 (6 bases). Germline V gives CDR1 MDHEN, CDR2 SYDVKM. Trimming shortened V by 7 bases and J by 8 bases, and 11 bases separated the two germline ends. The length of the CDR3 is 11 residues. CDR3 nucleotides: TGTGCCAGCACCCTGAGGGGGGGCTACACCTTC. It yields the protein CASTLRGGYTF.

V and J are TRBV7-3 and TRBJ2-1; 15 nucleotides align to TRBD2. Looked up from germline, CDR1 is SGHTA and CDR2 is FQGTGA. Trimming cost V 5 bases and J 6 bases; bases outside gene matches: 8. The CDR3 loop spans 17 amino acids. The CDR3, as DNA: TGTGCCAGCAGCCACCACTCGGGACTAGCGGGGGGCAATGAGCAGTTCTTC. Translating it yields CASSHHSGLAGGNEQFF.